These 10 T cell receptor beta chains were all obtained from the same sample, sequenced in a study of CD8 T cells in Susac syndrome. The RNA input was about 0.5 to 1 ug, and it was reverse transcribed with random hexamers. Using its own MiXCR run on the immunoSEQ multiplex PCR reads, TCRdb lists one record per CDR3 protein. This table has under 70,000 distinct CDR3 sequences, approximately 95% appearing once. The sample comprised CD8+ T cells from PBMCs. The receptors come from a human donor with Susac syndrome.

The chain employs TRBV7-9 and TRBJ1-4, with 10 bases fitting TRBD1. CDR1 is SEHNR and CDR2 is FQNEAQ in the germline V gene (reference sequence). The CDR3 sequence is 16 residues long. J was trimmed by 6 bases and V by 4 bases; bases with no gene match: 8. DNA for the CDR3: TGTGCCAGCAGCTCCCGGGACAGGGGTCTGGATGAAAAACTGTTTTTT. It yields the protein CASSSRDRGLDEKLFF. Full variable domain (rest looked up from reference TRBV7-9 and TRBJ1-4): DTGVSQNPRHKITKRGQNVTFRCDPISEHNRLYWYRQTLGQGPEFLTYFQNEAQLEKSRLLSDRFSAERPKGSFSTLEIQRTEQGDSAMYLCASSSRDRGLDEKLFFGSGTQLSVL.

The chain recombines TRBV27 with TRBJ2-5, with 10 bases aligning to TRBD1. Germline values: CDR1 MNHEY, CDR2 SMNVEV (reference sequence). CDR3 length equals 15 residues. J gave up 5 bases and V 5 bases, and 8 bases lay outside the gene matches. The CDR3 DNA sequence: TGTGCCAGCAGTGGTGGGACAGGGGCAGTGGAGACCCAGTACTTC. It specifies CASSGGTGAVETQYF.

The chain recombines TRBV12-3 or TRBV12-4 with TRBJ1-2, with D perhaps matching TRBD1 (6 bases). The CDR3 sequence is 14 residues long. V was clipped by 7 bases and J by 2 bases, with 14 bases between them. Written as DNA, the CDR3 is TGTGCCAGCACTCACAGGGACCTCAACTATGGCTACACCTTC. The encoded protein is CASTHRDLNYGYTF.

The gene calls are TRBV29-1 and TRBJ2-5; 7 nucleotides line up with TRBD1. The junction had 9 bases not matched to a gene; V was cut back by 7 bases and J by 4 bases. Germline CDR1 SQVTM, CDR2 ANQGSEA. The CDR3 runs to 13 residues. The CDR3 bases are TGCAGCGCCGTGTTAGGGGACAGAGAGACCCAGTACTTC. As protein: CSAVLGDRETQYF.

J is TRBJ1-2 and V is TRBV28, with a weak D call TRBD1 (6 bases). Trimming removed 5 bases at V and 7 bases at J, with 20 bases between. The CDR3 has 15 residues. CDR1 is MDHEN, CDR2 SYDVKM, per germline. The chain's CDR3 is CASSPHSQGSSGYTF. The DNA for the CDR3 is TGTGCCAGCAGTCCACATTCCCAGGGGTCGTCTGGCTACACCTTC.

This CDR3 reads CASSASSGSYEQYF. CDR3 coding DNA: TGTGCCAGTAGTGCGTCTTCAGGATCCTACGAGCAGTACTTC. This chain uses TRBV19 with TRBJ2-7; D remains ambiguous. Trimming stripped 5 bases from V and 1 base from J, with 12 bases between. CDR1 is LNHDA, CDR2 SQIVND, per germline (reference sequence). This CDR3 contains 14 residues.

Here the CDR3 reads CASAILGEQYF. Written as DNA, the CDR3 is TGTGCTAGTGCTATCCTTGGAGAGCAGTACTTC. The chain couples TRBV12-5 to TRBJ2-7; D gene ambiguous. The germline V gene encodes CDR1 LGHNT and CDR2 FRNRAP. CDR3 length equals 11 residues. V was pared by 7 bases and J by 7 bases, with 11 bases between.

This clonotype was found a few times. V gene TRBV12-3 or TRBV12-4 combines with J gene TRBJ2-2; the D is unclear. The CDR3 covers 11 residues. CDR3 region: CASGNTGELFF. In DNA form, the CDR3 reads TGTGCTTCGGGCAACACCGGGGAGCTGTTTTTT.

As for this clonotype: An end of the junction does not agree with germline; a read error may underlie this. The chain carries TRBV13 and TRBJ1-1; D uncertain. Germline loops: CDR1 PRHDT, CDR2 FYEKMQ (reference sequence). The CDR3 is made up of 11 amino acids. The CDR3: CASSFVALQVF. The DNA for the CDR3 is TGTGCCAGCAGCTTCGTGGCTCTCCAAGTCTTT.

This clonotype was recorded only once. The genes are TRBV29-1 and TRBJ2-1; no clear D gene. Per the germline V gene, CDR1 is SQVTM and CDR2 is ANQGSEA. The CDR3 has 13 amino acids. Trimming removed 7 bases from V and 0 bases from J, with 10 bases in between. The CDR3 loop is CSAVESSYNEQFF. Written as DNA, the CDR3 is TGCAGCGCCGTGGAGAGCTCCTACAATGAGCAGTTCTTC.